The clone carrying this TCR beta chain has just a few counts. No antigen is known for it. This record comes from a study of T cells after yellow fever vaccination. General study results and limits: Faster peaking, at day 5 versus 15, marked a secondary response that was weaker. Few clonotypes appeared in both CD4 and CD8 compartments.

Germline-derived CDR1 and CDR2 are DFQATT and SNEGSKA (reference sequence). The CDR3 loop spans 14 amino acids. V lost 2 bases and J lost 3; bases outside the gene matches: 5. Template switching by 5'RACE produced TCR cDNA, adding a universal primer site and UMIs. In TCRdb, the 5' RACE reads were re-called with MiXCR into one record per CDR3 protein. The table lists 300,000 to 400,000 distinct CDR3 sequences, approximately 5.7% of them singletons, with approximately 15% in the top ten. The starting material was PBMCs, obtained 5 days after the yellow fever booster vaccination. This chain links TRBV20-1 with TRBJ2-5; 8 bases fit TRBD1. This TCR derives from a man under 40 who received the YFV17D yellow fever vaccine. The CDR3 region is CSARSPTGEETQYF. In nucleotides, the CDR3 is TGCAGTGCTAGATCTCCGACAGGGGAAGAGACCCAGTACTTC.